Listed here is a single T cell receptor (beta chain). Germline loops: CDR1 SGHRS, CDR2 YFSETQ. Trimming at V came to 6 bases and at J to 5 bases, leaving 16 bases not matched to a gene. CDR3 size: 17 residues. This record comes from a study of technical replicates of blood from several donors. Profiled with immunoSEQ multiplex PCR; TCRdb holds only in-frame clones, not every one. The data contain approximately 65,000 clones, approximately 86% of them singletons. The sequence came from a human donor in good health. Some clones in this sample may be carry-over from other donors' samples. The chain couples TRBV5-1 to TRBJ2-5; 10 bases line up with TRBD2. Sequencing was done on a sample of PBMCs. The CDR3 DNA is TGCGCCAGCAACCCGGGGGCTAGCGGGAGTTCGGGTGAGACCCAGTACTTC. Amino acids: CASNPGASGSSGETQYF.